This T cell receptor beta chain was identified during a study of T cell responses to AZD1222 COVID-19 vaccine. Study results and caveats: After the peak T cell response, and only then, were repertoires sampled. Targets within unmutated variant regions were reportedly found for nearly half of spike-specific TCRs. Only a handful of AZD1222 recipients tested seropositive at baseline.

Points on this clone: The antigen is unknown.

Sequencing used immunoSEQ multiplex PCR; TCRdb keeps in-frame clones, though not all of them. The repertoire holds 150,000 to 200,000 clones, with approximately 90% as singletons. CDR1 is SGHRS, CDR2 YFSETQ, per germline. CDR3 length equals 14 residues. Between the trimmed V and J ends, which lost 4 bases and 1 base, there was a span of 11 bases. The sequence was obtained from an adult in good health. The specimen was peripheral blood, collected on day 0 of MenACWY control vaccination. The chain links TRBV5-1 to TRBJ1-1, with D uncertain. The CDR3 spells CASSAGRQNTEAFF. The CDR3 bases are TGCGCCAGCAGCGCGGGTAGACAGAACACTGAAGCTTTCTTT.